The present TCR beta chain was sequenced within a study of sequential checkpoint blockade in melanoma. Study-level background: Each arm's sequence ended with maintenance nivolumab.

Sequencing used immunoSEQ multiplex PCR; TCRdb keeps in-frame clones, though not all of them. In the table there are around 15,000 clones, approximately 52% of which are singletons. Treatment indicated: randomized to nivolumab then ipilimumab (arm A) or the reverse (arm B). DNA-damaging chemotherapy had not been given to any patient beforehand. Sorted cells were live CD3+CD8+, lacking CD19 and CD56, from PBMCs. CDR1 is SGHNT, CDR2 YYREEE, per germline (reference sequence). This CDR3 is built from 17 residues. V was pared by 4 bases and J by 5 bases, with 15 bases of the junction left unmatched. This chain connects TRBV5-4 to TRBJ2-5; TRBD2 agrees at 9 bases. The sample consisted of CD8+ T cells sorted from blood (inferred from file names), taken from a patient given nivolumab and ipilimumab in sequence. This TCR derives from a human donor with melanoma. This CDR3 reads CASSQGSRGGVSETQYF. For the CDR3, the DNA is TGTGCCAGCAGCCAAGGCTCGCGGGGGGGAGTTTCGGAGACCCAGTACTTC.